This T cell receptor (beta chain) was sequenced in a study of blood T cell repertoires in COVID-19. Study-level background: Both acute and convalescent COVID-19 samples were obtained from the United States, Italy and Spain. PBMCs, B-cell-depleted T cells, or T cells provided the cDNA or gDNA that made up the material.

V trimming: 0 bases; J trimming: 2 bases; junction bases outside the gene matches: 8. The CDR3 is 16 residues long. Germline CDR1 reads SGHRS; CDR2 reads YFSETQ. The sample holds a few counts of this clone. Original processing notes: Scientists estimated how many nucleated cells there were by amplifying reference gene primers. Sequenced by immunoSEQ multiplex PCR; TCRdb stores in-frame clones only, minus some. For V, J and clone size, that table is used; D and trimming come from the DNA. The sample lists under 300,000 clones, over 75% occurring once. Material: peripheral blood. The TCR originated in a man between 25 and 39 years old who had recovered from COVID-19. The chain couples TRBV5-1 to TRBJ2-7, with 7 bases aligning to TRBD1. The CDR3: CASSLVLGGSPYEQYF. The CDR3 DNA reads as TGCGCCAGCAGCTTGGTATTAGGGGGCTCCCCCTACGAGCAGTACTTC. The full variable domain, in which reference TRBV5-1 and TRBJ2-7 provide the parts outside the CDR3, is KAGVTQTPRYLIKTRGQQVTLSCSPISGHRSVSWYQQTPGQGLQFLFEYFSETQRNKGNFPGRFSGRQFSNSRSEMNVSTLELGDSALYLCASSLVLGGSPYEQYFGPGTRLTVT.